This T cell receptor beta chain was sequenced during a study of blood T cell repertoires in COVID-19. Germline assignment: CDR1 KGHDR and CDR2 SFDVKD. V lost 9 bases to trimming and J lost 4 bases; unmatched junction nucleotides: 8. The CDR3 spans 14 residues. Repertoires were generated with immunoSEQ multiplex PCR, while TCRdb's copy carries only in-frame clones and drops some. The sample comprises 120,000 to 150,000 clones, about three quarters of which are singletons, and roughly 17% rests with the top ten. What was sequenced was peripheral blood. This TCR was recovered from a man aged 45 to 65 with acute or convalescent COVID-19. The J gene is TRBJ2-7, the V gene TRBV24-1, with 10 bases that match TRBD1. In DNA form, the CDR3 reads TGTGCCACCCATGGGACAGGGGACTTATACGAGCAGTACTTC. Translated: CATHGTGDLYEQYF.